This T cell receptor beta chain was found in a study of blood T cell repertoires in COVID-19. The V end was cut by 0 bases, the J end by 5 bases, with 13 bases between. Germline V gene sequence: CDR1 MNHEY, CDR2 SVGAGI. CDR3 size: 15 residues. How the authors handled the data: Reference gene primer amplification gave estimated nucleated cell counts. Method: immunoSEQ multiplex PCR; TCRdb's copy keeps in-frame clones and lacks some. V and J calls plus clone size are reproduced from that table; the DNA served to infer D and trimming. Found here are approximately 300,000 clones, 85% to 90% of them singletons; the top ten hold roughly 4%.

The chain has TRBV6-5 and TRBJ2-5; maybe TRBD1 (5 bases). Sequencing was carried out using PBMCs or T cells enriched from blood (not recorded which). This TCR was recovered from a young man who had recovered from COVID-19. The CDR3 sequence is CASSYSLYRMETQYF. Here the CDR3 DNA reads TGTGCCAGCAGTTACTCGTTGTACAGGATGGAGACCCAGTACTTC.